This T cell receptor (beta chain) was identified during a study of PD-1 blockade in mismatch repair-deficient tumors. Details on this clone: The antigen is not known.

Trimming removed 6 bases at V and 0 bases at J, with 9 bases between. Germline CDR1 reads LNHDA; CDR2 reads SQIVND (reference sequence). CDR3 length: 13 residues. Time point given: approximately ten-day in vitro stimulation with candidate neoantigen peptide 6. The data were produced by immunoSEQ multiplex PCR, yet TCRdb's version contains in-frame clones alone and is incomplete. The sample yields approximately 13,000 clones, about 88% seen once. This clonotype was sampled from an adult with mismatch repair-deficient cancer. The chain is built from TRBV19 and TRBJ2-7, with no clear D. This sample comprised cells cultured in vitro, obtained from a patient treated with pembrolizumab. The CDR3 region is CASRDQVSYEQYF. The CDR3 DNA reads TGTGCCAGTAGAGACCAGGTCTCCTACGAGCAGTACTTC.